One and the same sample provided the 23 T cell receptor beta chains below, sequenced in a study of T-cell reconstitution after alpha-beta-depleted transplantation in children (dated by TCRdb to 2016 to 2017). The receptor library was made with PCR. Instrument used: Illumina HiSeq 2500. Molecular barcoding was employed in the preparation of TCR libraries, with unique molecular identifiers being used to normalize TCRbeta repertoire quantification. Through fastp at Q25 and MiXCR, TCRdb rebuilt clones from the public reads, retaining in-frame beta chains. Rows with a matching CDR3 protein are joined into one entry that keeps the most common DNA and genes. The sample has a few hundred thousand distinct CDR3 sequences on record, approximately 10% of them singletons. 2% to 3% of the sample is in the top ten clones. This specimen consisted of PBMCs from the stem cell graft donor, obtained from the stem cell graft. The receptor source for this set is a human donor who donated a stem cell graft to a child with acute lymphoblastic leukemia.

In its sample, this clonotype was seen many times. The chain has TRBV20-1 and TRBJ2-5; TRBD1 or TRBD2 may be the D gene (6 bases each). The V end lost 0 bases, the J end lost 0 bases, and 11 bases lay between the germline ends. The CDR3 extends over 15 amino acids. Germline V gene lookup returns CDR1 DFQATT and CDR2 SNEGSKA (reference sequence). As DNA, the CDR3 is TGCAGTGCTAGAGATGGGGGGCCGTACCAAGAGACCCAGTACTTC. Translation: CSARDGGPYQETQYF.

J is TRBJ2-3 and V is TRBV4-1; D possibly corresponds to TRBD2 (5 bases). The CDR3 has 14 residues. Germline-derived CDR1 and CDR2 are MGHRA and YSYEKL. The V end was cut by 4 bases, the J end by 2 bases, with 10 bases between. Written as DNA, the CDR3 is TGCGCCAGCAGCCGACAAGCGGACACAGATACGCAGTATTTT. Protein sequence: CASSRQADTDTQYF.

This clonotype was counted at least ten times. The chain carries TRBV30 and TRBJ2-3; D may be TRBD1 (5 bases). CDR3 length: 12 residues. Germline V gene data show CDR1 as GTSNPN and CDR2 as SVGIG (reference sequence). V gave up 5 bases and J gave up 8 bases, with 14 bases separating them. CDR3 protein: CAWATGDGTQYF. The CDR3 coding sequence is TGTGCCTGGGCTACAGGCGATGGTACGCAGTATTTT.

The chain recombines TRBV28 with TRBJ2-7, with TRBD2 matching over 12 bases. V dropped 5 bases and J dropped 7; count of bases not matched to a gene: 6. This CDR3 comprises 14 residues. Per germline, CDR1 MDHEN and CDR2 SYDVKM. CDR3 sequence: CASSTTSGRREQYF. In DNA, the CDR3 is TGTGCCAGCAGTACCACTAGCGGGAGGAGAGAGCAGTACTTC.

This chain uses TRBV15 with TRBJ2-2; 8 positions match TRBD1. The germline CDR1 and CDR2 sequences are LNHNV and YYDKDF (reference sequence). This CDR3 contains 15 residues. V dropped 1 base and J dropped 6; count of bases not matched to a gene: 4. CDR3 DNA sequence: TGTGCCACCAGCAGAGGGACAGGGCTTCCCGGGGAGCTGTTTTTT. The encoded protein is CATSRGTGLPGELFF.

This clonotype was seen many times. The chain couples TRBV11-2 to TRBJ1-1; D gene uncertain. The V gene's germline CDR1 is SGHAT and CDR2 FQNNGV. Trimming stripped 0 bases from V and 4 bases from J, with 15 bases between. The CDR3 runs to 16 residues. The CDR3 DNA follows: TGTGCCAGCAGCTTAGATGGCCTCTCGGCACGCACTGAAGCTTTCTTT. This gives the protein CASSLDGLSARTEAFF.

This clonotype was detected ten times or more. The rearrangement uses TRBV5-6 and TRBJ2-5; D is unclear. Trimming took 0 bases from V and 5 from J, leaving 11 bases between them. The CDR3 contains 14 residues. Germline assignment: CDR1 SGHDT and CDR2 YYEEEE. The CDR3 reads CASSLGLPGETQYF. CDR3 bases: TGTGCCAGCAGCTTGGGACTGCCTGGGGAGACCCAGTACTTC. The variable domain in full, completed from reference TRBV5-6 and TRBJ2-5, reads DAGVTQSPTHLIKTRGQQVTLRCSPKSGHDTVSWYQQALGQGPQFIFQYYEEEERQRGNFPDRFSGHQFPNYSSELNVNALLLGDSALYLCASSLGLPGETQYFGPGTRLLVL.

The chain couples TRBV18 to TRBJ1-3; 7 nucleotides line up with TRBD1. Looked up from germline, CDR1 is KGHSH and CDR2 is LQKENI. There are 16 residues in the CDR3. Losses at the gene ends were 1 base for V and 0 bases for J; bases not matched to a gene: 3. DNA for the CDR3: TGTGCCAGCTCACCACAGGGGGCCCCCTCTGGAAACACCATATATTTT. Its protein product is CASSPQGAPSGNTIYF.

The chain is built from TRBV4-1 and TRBJ2-1; 8 nucleotides line up with TRBD1. Per the germline V gene, CDR1 is MGHRA and CDR2 is YSYEKL. Trimming at V came to 3 bases and at J to 8 bases, leaving 15 bases not matched to a gene. This CDR3 is built from 17 residues. CDR3 nucleotides: TGCGCCAGCAGCCAGGGTCCGACAGGGGTCCCCGTCGATGAGCAGTTCTTC. It yields the protein CASSQGPTGVPVDEQFF.

V gene TRBV4-3 combines with J gene TRBJ2-3; 7 bases line up with TRBD1. The germline CDR1 and CDR2 sequences are LGHNA and YSLEER. V lost 5 bases and J lost 2; bases outside the gene matches: 7. The CDR3 extends over 15 amino acids. The CDR3 protein is CASSLQGRTTDTQYF. The DNA for the CDR3 is TGCGCCAGCAGCTTACAGGGGCGGACCACAGATACGCAGTATTTT.

This chain uses TRBV5-1 with TRBJ1-1; D not certain. The V and J ends lost 0 bases and 7 bases respectively, with 10 bases between them. CDR1 and CDR2 from the germline V gene are SGHRS and YFSETQ. The CDR3 sequence is 13 residues long. This chain's CDR3 is CASSLAGRNEAFF. CDR3 in DNA: TGCGCCAGCAGCTTGGCCGGGCGGAATGAAGCTTTCTTT.

V usage is TRBV5-1 and J usage is TRBJ2-7; TRBD2 matches at 10 bases. Germline lookup yields CDR1 SGHRS and CDR2 YFSETQ. V shed 0 bases, J shed 2 bases, and the junction held 8 bases outside the gene matches. CDR3 size: 17 residues. CDR3 residues: CASSLAPTSGKPYEQYF. CDR3 in DNA: TGCGCCAGCAGCTTGGCACCTACTAGCGGGAAGCCCTACGAGCAGTACTTC.

This chain joins TRBV29-1 and TRBJ2-1, with a tentative D call TRBD2 (6 bases). CDR1 and CDR2 from the germline V gene are SQVTM and ANQGSEA. The CDR3 is 12 amino acids. Trimming removed 7 bases at V and 6 bases at J, with 13 bases between. In nucleotides, the CDR3 is TGCAGCGGTAAACTAGCAGGCAATGAGCAGTTCTTC. This encodes CSGKLAGNEQFF.

This chain uses TRBV9 with TRBJ2-2; no firm D call. The CDR3 is 15 residues long. Trimming took 1 base from V and 6 from J, leaving 13 bases between them. Germline V gene sequence: CDR1 SGDLS, CDR2 YYNGEE. As DNA, the CDR3 is TGTGCCAGCAGCGTAACCCCCGCCTTAGCCGGGGAGCTGTTTTTT. Residues: CASSVTPALAGELFF.

The V gene is TRBV7-9, the J gene TRBJ2-1; the D gene could be TRBD1 or TRBD2 (5 bases each). V was shortened by 5 bases and J by 13 bases, with 24 bases between the two germline ends. This CDR3 has 15 amino acids. The V gene's germline CDR1 is SEHNR and CDR2 FQNEAQ (reference sequence). CDR3 in DNA: TGTGCCAGCAGCCAAACCGGGGTGGGGGAATACGAACAGTTCTTC. Its translation: CASSQTGVGEYEQFF.

The CDR3 DNA sequence: TGCGCCAGCAGCTTGGAGTCAGGGACTAACTATGGCTACACCTTC. This sequence encodes CASSLESGTNYGYTF. This chain uses TRBV5-1 with TRBJ1-2, with a weak D call TRBD1 (5 bases). The V gene's germline CDR1 is SGHRS and CDR2 YFSETQ. V was clipped by 0 bases and J by 0 bases, with 9 bases between them. The CDR3 runs to 15 residues.

This clonotype was seen ten or more times. The V and J genes are TRBV7-8 and TRBJ2-3; D ambiguous. Trimming cost V 5 bases and J 2 bases, with 14 bases left between them. The CDR3 contains 15 residues. Germline V CDR1 and CDR2: SGHVS, FQNEAQ. CDR3 protein: CASSPLGIPTDTQYF. Written as DNA, the CDR3 is TGTGCCAGCAGCCCGCTAGGGATCCCCACAGATACGCAGTATTTT.

This clonotype was picked up a small number of times. This chain joins TRBV12-3 or TRBV12-4 and TRBJ2-2; 8 bases line up with TRBD1. The junction had 12 bases not matched to a gene; V was cut back by 7 bases and J by 2 bases. This CDR3 region has 17 residues. Here the CDR3 DNA reads TGTGCCAGCAAGCCCGGACAGGGCCCTCTAAACACCGGGGAGCTGTTTTTT. This encodes CASKPGQGPLNTGELFF.

The chain joins TRBV12-3 or TRBV12-4 to TRBJ2-3; D is ambiguous. The CDR3 loop spans 15 amino acids. Trimming stripped 3 bases from V and 0 bases from J, with 10 bases between. The CDR3 reads CASSFWATSTDTQYF. CDR3 nucleotides: TGTGCCAGCAGTTTCTGGGCGACCAGCACAGATACGCAGTATTTT.

The chain links TRBV4-1 to TRBJ2-5; tentatively, D is TRBD1 or TRBD2 (5 bases each). V lost 4 bases, J lost 3 bases, and 18 bases lay in between. The germline V gene has CDR1 MGHRA and CDR2 YSYEKL. This CDR3 region has 16 residues. CDR3 DNA sequence: TGCGCCAGCAGCCTCGTGGGGACGGGGAGCAAAGAGACCCAGTACTTC. This encodes CASSLVGTGSKETQYF.

This sequence joins TRBV30 and TRBJ2-7; the match to TRBD2 covers 8 bases. Germline-derived CDR1 and CDR2 are GTSNPN and SVGIG (reference sequence). V lost 8 bases and J lost 3; bases outside the gene matches: 9. CDR3 length equals 13 residues. CDR3 residues: CALGGLELYEQYF. CDR3 DNA: TGTGCCCTAGGGGGACTAGAACTCTACGAGCAGTACTTC.

The gene calls are TRBV7-6 and TRBJ2-2; unclear D gene. The CDR3 is 16 amino acids. The germline gives CDR1 SGHVS, CDR2 FNYEAQ. V dropped 2 bases and J dropped 0 bases, with 10 bases sitting between them. CDR3 sequence: CASSLMTSPNTGELFF. The CDR3 region has the DNA TGTGCCAGCAGCTTAATGACTTCCCCGAACACCGGGGAGCTGTTTTTT.

This clonotype was counted ten times or more. This chain uses TRBV28 with TRBJ1-1; 9 positions match TRBD1. Unmatched junction bases numbered 4, after V lost 4 bases and J lost 4 bases. The CDR3 consists of 14 residues. Germline CDR1 reads MDHEN; CDR2 reads SYDVKM. In nucleotides, the CDR3 is TGTGCCAGCAGTTCCAGGGACAGGGTCACTGAAGCTTTCTTT. It translates to CASSSRDRVTEAFF.